This is a list of T cell receptor beta chains from one sample in a study of T cell changes during pregnancy in multiple sclerosis. Sequencing used immunoSEQ multiplex PCR; TCRdb keeps in-frame clones, though not all of them. This sample has about 100,000 clones, with more than 85% found just once. The sequencing here drew on peripheral blood, taken in the second trimester of pregnancy. The source of these receptors is a female donor with multiple sclerosis, enrolled in a pregnancy study. Both conserved end residues are part of each CDR3. Fields, in order: clone size, CDR3 length, J gene, V gene, D gene, CDR3 protein, CDR3 DNA. The D gene is left open where the match is weak. Clone size appears in some rows only: once, few, many, or a class for an expanded clone.

size: -
length: 19
J: TRBJ2-1
V: TRBV7-9
D: TRBD2
CDR3: CASSFPIAGGPFSYNEQFF
DNA: TGTGCCAGCAGCTTTCCCATAGCGGGAGGACCGTTCTCCTACAATGAGCAGTTCTTC

size: few
length: 14
J: TRBJ1-4
V: TRBV10-1
D: -
CDR3: CASGSGATNEKLFF
DNA: TGCGCCAGCGGTTCAGGGGCAACTAATGAAAAACTGTTTTTT

size: -
length: 14
J: TRBJ2-7
V: TRBV29-1
D: TRBD1
CDR3: CSVVLQGKAYEQYF
DNA: TGCAGCGTTGTATTACAGGGGAAGGCCTACGAGCAGTACTTC

size: once
length: 12
J: TRBJ2-7
V: TRBV7-8
D: -
CDR3: CASSLSSDEQYF
DNA: TGTGCCAGCAGCTTATCAAGCGACGAGCAGTACTTC

size: -
length: 15
J: TRBJ2-7
V: TRBV6-1
D: TRBD2
CDR3: CASSEATSVSYEQYF
DNA: TGTGCCAGCAGTGAAGCCACTAGCGTTTCCTACGAGCAGTACTTC

size: -
length: 13
J: TRBJ2-2
V: TRBV14
D: -
CDR3: CASSPRVAGELFF
DNA: TGTGCCAGCAGCCCCAGGGTTGCCGGGGAGCTGTTTTTT

size: -
length: 14
J: TRBJ1-3
V: TRBV28
D: -
CDR3: CASSLLIGENTIYF
DNA: TGTGCCAGCAGTTTATTGATCGGGGAAAACACCATATATTTT

size: -
length: 17
J: TRBJ2-7
V: TRBV2
D: TRBD1
CDR3: CASSDGQGILGVDEQYF
DNA: TGTGCCAGCAGTGACGGACAGGGAATCTTAGGGGTCGACGAGCAGTACTTC

size: -
length: 15
J: TRBJ1-5
V: TRBV6-1
D: TRBD1
CDR3: CASSRQGYGNQPQHF
DNA: TGTGCCAGCAGCCGACAGGGGTACGGCAATCAGCCCCAGCATTTT

size: -
length: 12
J: TRBJ2-7
V: TRBV7-9
D: -
CDR3: CASSYGLYEQYF
DNA: TGTGCCAGCAGCTACGGACTCTACGAGCAGTACTTC

size: -
length: 14
J: TRBJ1-2
V: TRBV5-6
D: TRBD1
CDR3: CASIPTGGGYGYTF
DNA: TGTGCCAGCATACCCACAGGGGGGGGCTATGGCTACACCTTC

size: -
length: 13
J: TRBJ2-7
V: TRBV11-1
D: TRBD1
CDR3: CASSPWTGNEQYF
DNA: TGTGCCAGCAGTCCCTGGACAGGGAACGAGCAGTACTTC

size: few
length: 15
J: TRBJ2-3
V: TRBV14
D: TRBD1
CDR3: CASSPLTGPTDTQYF
DNA: TGTGCCAGCAGCCCCCTGACAGGGCCCACAGATACGCAGTATTTT

size: -
length: 14
J: TRBJ1-2
V: TRBV7-9
D: -
CDR3: CASSGGGRNYGYTF
DNA: TGTGCCAGCAGCGGGGGGGGGCGAAACTATGGCTACACCTTC

size: once
length: 15
J: TRBJ2-3
V: TRBV19
D: -
CDR3: CASSTRGASTDTQYF
DNA: TGTGCCAGTAGTACCCGGGGTGCTAGCACAGATACGCAGTATTTT

size: once
length: 15
J: TRBJ2-7
V: TRBV6-5
D: -
CDR3: CASSSTPSIAYEQYF
DNA: TGTGCCAGCAGCTCTACTCCAAGTATTGCCTACGAGCAGTACTTC

size: -
length: 14
J: TRBJ1-4
V: TRBV10-3
D: -
CDR3: CAISEAVSNEKLFF
DNA: TGTGCCATCAGTGAGGCAGTATCTAATGAAAAACTGTTTTTT

size: -
length: 17
J: TRBJ2-5
V: TRBV4-2
D: TRBD1
CDR3: CASSQIFGQVSEETQYF
DNA: TGTGCCAGCAGCCAGATCTTCGGACAGGTTTCAGAAGAGACCCAGTACTTC

size: few
length: 15
J: TRBJ2-7
V: TRBV6-5
D: -
CDR3: CASSAPGLSGYEQYF
DNA: TGTGCCAGCAGTGCCCCAGGGTTATCGGGCTACGAGCAGTACTTC

size: -
length: 16
J: TRBJ2-2
V: TRBV5-4
D: -
CDR3: CASRPTGGRGTGELFF
DNA: TGTGCCAGCAGACCCACCGGGGGGCGCGGCACCGGGGAGCTGTTTTTT

size: -
length: 12
J: TRBJ2-5
V: TRBV5-1
D: -
CDR3: CASGRGGETQYF
DNA: TGCGCCAGCGGGAGGGGGGGAGAGACCCAGTACTTC

size: -
length: 14
J: TRBJ1-4
V: TRBV6-1
D: -
CDR3: CASIEDSLIKGVFF
DNA: TGTGCCAGCATAGAGGACAGCTTAATAAAGGGGGTGTTTTTT

size: -
length: 14
J: TRBJ1-4
V: TRBV5-1
D: -
CDR3: CASSLWQGNEKLFF
DNA: TGCGCCAGCAGCTTGTGGCAGGGGAATGAAAAACTGTTTTTT